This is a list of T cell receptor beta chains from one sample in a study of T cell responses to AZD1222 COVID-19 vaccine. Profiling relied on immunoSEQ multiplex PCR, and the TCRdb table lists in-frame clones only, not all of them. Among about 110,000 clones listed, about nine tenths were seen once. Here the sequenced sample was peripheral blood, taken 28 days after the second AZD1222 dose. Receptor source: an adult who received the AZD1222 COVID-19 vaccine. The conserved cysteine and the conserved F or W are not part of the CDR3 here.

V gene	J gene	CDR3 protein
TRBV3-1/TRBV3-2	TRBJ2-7	ASSHPRERY
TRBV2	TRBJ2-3	ATSYTSGVADTQY
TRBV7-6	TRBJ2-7	ASSLRGFGYEQY
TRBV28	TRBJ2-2	ASTYRGGTGELF
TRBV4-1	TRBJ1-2	ASSQEGTGFGGYT
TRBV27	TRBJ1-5	ASSSGADNQPQH
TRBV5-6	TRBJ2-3	ASSLELDTQY
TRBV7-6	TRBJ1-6	ASSLGGGSLSPLH
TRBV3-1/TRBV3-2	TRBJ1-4	ASSQDLGWPINEKLF
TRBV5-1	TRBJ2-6	ASSGGSGANVLT
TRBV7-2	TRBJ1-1	ASGSGPANTEAF
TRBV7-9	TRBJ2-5	ASSLDRGFKETQY
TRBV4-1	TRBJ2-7	ASSRTGDYEQY
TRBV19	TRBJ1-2	ASQGPGASNYGYT
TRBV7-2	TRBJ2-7	ASSLGPSSYEQY
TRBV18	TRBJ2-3	ASVKLAGDTDTQY
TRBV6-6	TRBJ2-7	ASSVGGYEQY
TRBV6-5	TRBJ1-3	ASRGTRSSGNTIY
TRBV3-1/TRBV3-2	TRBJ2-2	ASSRTGELF
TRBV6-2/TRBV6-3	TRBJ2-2	ASSYPGLAGGTGELF
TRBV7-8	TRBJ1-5	ASSLQGNQPQH
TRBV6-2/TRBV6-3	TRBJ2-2	ASSYFGLAGGPGRTGELF
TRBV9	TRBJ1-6	ASSESPFSSLH
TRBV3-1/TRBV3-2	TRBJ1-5	ASSQTGGVSNQPQH
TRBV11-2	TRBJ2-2	ASIRDSKNTGELF
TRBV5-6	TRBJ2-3	ASSRLAGGGDTQY
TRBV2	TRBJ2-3	ASTSLLGLGTDTQY
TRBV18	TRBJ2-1	ASSLTGQSSYNEQF
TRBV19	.	ASSLTEGYEQY
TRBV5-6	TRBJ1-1	ASSTGTGAWNTEAF
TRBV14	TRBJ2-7	ASSQDPSKQY
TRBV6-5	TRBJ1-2	ATWTVSNYGYT
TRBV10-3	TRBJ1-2	AISAPRNLPGHQLANYGYT
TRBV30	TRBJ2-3	AWSVGVTSGRKDTQY
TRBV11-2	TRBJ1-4	ASSLEFATNEKLF
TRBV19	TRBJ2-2	ASKGHLNTGELF
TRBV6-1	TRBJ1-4	ASSAFPAGQRNEKLF
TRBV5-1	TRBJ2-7	ASSLSLAGVEQY
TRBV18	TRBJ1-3	ASSLALDGGAGNTIY
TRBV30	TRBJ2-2	AWSGGTNTGELF
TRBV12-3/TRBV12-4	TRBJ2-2	AARGPAGELF
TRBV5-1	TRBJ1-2	ASSVNRDRGLYGYT
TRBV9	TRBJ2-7	ASSVGDFSYEQY
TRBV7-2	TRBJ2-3	ASSPTDRPSTDTQY
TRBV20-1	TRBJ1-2	SATHRI
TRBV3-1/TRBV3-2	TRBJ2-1	ATSRGAIGNEQF
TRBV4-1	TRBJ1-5	ASSQDDDRSNQPQH
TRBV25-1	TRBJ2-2	ASRPPGLAALELF
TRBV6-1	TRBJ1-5	ASSDRVPAPQH
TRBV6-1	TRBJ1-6	ASSEGSVYNSPLH
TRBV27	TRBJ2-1	ASSLSAIYNEQF